These T cell receptor beta chains were read from a single sample in a study of yellow fever vaccine responses in identical twins. TCRdb used MiXCR to reprocess the RT-PCR reads, holding one entry per CDR3 protein. This sample yields about 14,000 distinct CDR3 sequences, of which roughly 83% are seen a single time; 0.67% belongs to the top ten. The sequences come from T cells from blood (PBMCs), unsorted or a sorted subset (not recorded which), collected before or after yellow fever vaccination (not recorded which). The receptors were sampled from a woman aged 18-29 years who received the yellow fever vaccine. The CDR3 runs from the conserved cysteine through the conserved F or W. D genes are given only for firm matches. Part of the rows lack a size; the others show once, few, many or a class for expanded clones.

once	-	TRBV5-1	TRBJ1-5	CASSLAGERNQPQHF	TGCGCCAGCAGCTTAGCAGGGGAACGGAATCAGCCCCAGCATTTT
-	TRBD1	TRBV28	TRBJ2-3	CASRRQGGTDTQYF	TGTGCCAGCAGGAGACAGGGGGGCACAGATACGCAGTATTTT
-	-	TRBV6-5	TRBJ1-5	CASSYYSEPQHF	TGTGCCAGCAGTTACTACTCCGAGCCCCAGCATTTT
-	-	TRBV5-5	TRBJ1-2	CASSPTVNYGYTF	TGTGCCAGCAGCCCGACAGTCAACTATGGCTACACCTTC
-	-	TRBV12-3/TRBV12-4	TRBJ1-1	CASSPTGSTEAFF	TGTGCCAGCAGTCCTACAGGGAGCACTGAAGCTTTCTTT
few	TRBD1	TRBV10-3	TRBJ1-2	CAISRGQGFYGYTF	TGTGCCATCAGCCGCGGACAGGGTTTCTATGGCTACACCTTC
-	TRBD1	TRBV29-1	TRBJ1-5	CSAQQGDNQPQHF	TGCAGCGCACAACAGGGGGACAATCAGCCCCAGCATTTT
-	-	TRBV12-3/TRBV12-4	TRBJ1-3	CASSLTSGAGNTIYF	TGTGCCAGCAGTTTAACATCTGGGGCTGGAAACACCATATATTTT
-	TRBD1	TRBV28	TRBJ1-1	CASRVTGGRAFF	TGTGCCAGCAGGGTAACAGGGGGCAGAGCTTTCTTT
-	-	TRBV7-3	TRBJ2-1	CASSLRGVSANNEQFF	TGTGCCAGCAGCTTACGGGGCGTTAGCGCCAACAATGAGCAGTTCTTC
-	TRBD2	TRBV20-1	TRBJ2-5	CSARENRAGGQETQYF	TGCAGTGCTAGAGAGAACCGAGCGGGAGGGCAAGAGACCCAGTACTTC
once	TRBD1	TRBV11-3	TRBJ2-1	CASSLDRSSYNEQFF	TGTGCCAGCAGCCTGGACAGGTCCTCCTACAATGAGCAGTTCTTC
-	-	TRBV2	TRBJ2-2	CASSPVYVGELFF	TGTGCCAGCAGTCCGGTTTACGTCGGGGAGCTGTTTTTT
-	-	TRBV7-3	TRBJ2-1	CASSFHREAYNEQFF	TGTGCCAGCAGCTTTCACCGGGAAGCCTACAATGAGCAGTTCTTC
-	-	TRBV2	TRBJ1-2	CASSEWSANYGYTF	TGTGCCAGCAGTGAATGGTCAGCTAACTATGGCTACACCTTC
-	-	TRBV20-1	TRBJ2-1	CSATEGFEQFF	TGCAGTGCCACCGAGGGCTTTGAGCAGTTCTTC
-	-	TRBV25-1	TRBJ2-7	CASSESGTKGYEQYF	TGTGCCAGCAGTGAATCCGGGACAAAGGGCTACGAGCAGTACTTC
-	TRBD1	TRBV29-1	TRBJ2-5	CSVGGQGQETQYF	TGCAGCGTTGGGGGACAGGGACAAGAGACCCAGTACTTC
-	TRBD1	TRBV4-1	TRBJ1-2	CASSDRQGLIYGYTF	TGCGCCAGCAGCGACCGACAGGGGCTTATCTATGGCTACACCTTC
-	TRBD1	TRBV11-1	TRBJ2-1	CASSPGQLSYNEQFF	TGTGCCAGCAGTCCGGGACAGCTTTCCTACAATGAGCAGTTCTTC
-	-	TRBV19	TRBJ1-2	CASDRTFYGYTF	TGTGCCAGTGATAGAACTTTTTATGGCTACACCTTC
-	TRBD2	TRBV11-3	TRBJ2-5	CASSRLAGLQGTQYF	TGTGCCAGCAGCAGACTAGCGGGGCTCCAAGGGACCCAGTACTTC
once	-	TRBV24-1	TRBJ2-2	CATRTDNTGELFF	TGTGCCACCAGGACAGATAACACCGGGGAGCTGTTTTTT
few	-	TRBV11-1	TRBJ2-1	CASSPRRDEQFF	TGTGCCAGCAGCCCTCGACGCGATGAGCAGTTCTTC
once	-	TRBV9	TRBJ2-5	CASSVEGTTGETQYF	TGTGCCAGCAGCGTAGAAGGGACAACCGGCGAGACCCAGTACTTC
-	TRBD2	TRBV10-2	TRBJ2-2	CASTSGRAGELFF	TGCGCCAGCACTAGCGGGAGGGCCGGGGAGCTGTTTTTT
-	-	TRBV28	TRBJ2-7	CASRTPSTPSYEQYF	TGTGCCAGCAGAACACCTAGTACTCCATCCTACGAGCAGTACTTC
-	-	TRBV12-3/TRBV12-4	TRBJ1-5	CASSTHERPQHF	TGTGCCAGCAGTACCCATGAGAGGCCCCAGCATTTT
-	-	TRBV7-6	TRBJ2-6	CASSLAQQQTGANVLTF	TGTGCCAGCAGCTTAGCGCAACAACAGACTGGGGCCAACGTCCTGACTTTC
once	TRBD1	TRBV10-1	TRBJ2-3	CASSAKQGAQWRDTQYF	TGCGCCAGCAGTGCGAAGCAGGGGGCGCAATGGAGGGATACGCAGTATTTT
few	TRBD1	TRBV27	TRBJ2-1	CASLPRTGAVYNEQFF	TGTGCCAGCCTTCCCAGGACAGGGGCAGTCTACAATGAGCAGTTCTTC
few	-	TRBV12-5	TRBJ2-1	CASALWGYNEQFF	TGTGCTAGTGCCCTATGGGGCTACAATGAGCAGTTCTTC
-	-	TRBV11-1	TRBJ1-1	CASSLMSNTEAFF	TGTGCCAGCAGCTTAATGTCGAACACTGAAGCTTTCTTT
-	TRBD2	TRBV29-1	TRBJ2-1	CSVSGTTPNEQFF	TGCAGCGTCTCCGGGACTACGCCCAATGAGCAGTTCTTC
-	-	TRBV7-9	TRBJ2-1	CASTDTRAGSNEQFF	TGTGCCAGCACCGATACGAGGGCGGGTTCCAATGAGCAGTTCTTC
few	-	TRBV5-4	TRBJ2-3	CASSQDVRDTQYF	TGTGCCAGCAGCCAGGACGTCAGAGATACGCAGTATTTT
-	-	TRBV12-3/TRBV12-4	TRBJ2-1	CASSLAGSSYNEQFF	TGTGCCAGCAGTTTAGCTGGAAGCTCCTACAATGAGCAGTTCTTC
few	-	TRBV20-1	TRBJ2-3	CSPHRDTQYF	TGCAGTCCTCATAGAGATACGCAGTATTTT
-	TRBD2	TRBV29-1	TRBJ2-1	CSVGAGGSYNEQFF	TGCAGCGTTGGAGCGGGAGGCTCCTACAATGAGCAGTTCTTC
-	-	TRBV18	TRBJ1-2	CASSPVGPAYGYTF	TGTGCCAGCTCACCTGTAGGACCAGCTTATGGCTACACCTTC
-	TRBD1	TRBV18	TRBJ2-1	CASSPGQGANEQFF	TGTGCCAGCTCACCAGGGCAGGGGGCGAATGAGCAGTTCTTC
-	TRBD1	TRBV4-1	TRBJ1-4	CASSPGQPNEKLFF	TGCGCCAGCAGCCCGGGACAGCCTAATGAAAAACTGTTTTTT
-	-	TRBV7-9	TRBJ2-3	CASSFFSTGARDTQYF	TGTGCCAGCAGCTTTTTCTCGACGGGGGCGCGCGATACGCAGTATTTT
-	-	TRBV6-2/TRBV6-3	TRBJ1-2	CASSSGRDGYTF	TGTGCCAGCAGTTCCGGACGGGATGGCTACACCTTC
-	-	TRBV29-1	TRBJ2-1	CSVRPGAEQFF	TGCAGCGTCCGCCCGGGGGCTGAGCAGTTCTTC
-	-	TRBV19	TRBJ1-2	CASKEGDIGYTF	TGTGCCAGTAAGGAAGGGGACATAGGCTACACCTTC
-	-	TRBV29-1	TRBJ1-1	CSVGDMNTEAFF	TGCAGCGTTGGGGATATGAACACTGAAGCTTTCTTT
-	TRBD1	TRBV11-1	TRBJ2-5	CASSPRFITGQGETQYF	TGTGCCAGCAGCCCCCGATTTATAACAGGACAGGGAGAGACCCAGTACTTC
-	-	TRBV27	TRBJ2-7	CASSLSIATYEQYF	TGTGCCAGCAGTTTATCAATAGCTACCTACGAGCAGTACTTC
few	TRBD1	TRBV19	TRBJ1-2	CASSRTGTGSYTF	TGTGCCAGCTCTCGCACCGGGACAGGGAGCTACACCTTC
-	-	TRBV20-1	TRBJ2-5	CSARPGTFQETQYF	TGCAGTGCTAGACCAGGGACTTTTCAAGAGACCCAGTACTTC
-	-	TRBV5-1	TRBJ2-7	CASSSSGGTYEQYF	TGCGCCAGCAGCTCCTCTGGGGGAACCTACGAGCAGTACTTC
-	-	TRBV11-3	TRBJ1-1	CASSHASTEAFF	TGTGCCAGCAGCCATGCGTCTACTGAAGCTTTCTTT
-	TRBD2	TRBV11-2	TRBJ2-7	CASSLVGSGGLDFSQDYEQYF	TGTGCCAGCAGCTTAGTAGGGTCGGGGGGGCTTGATTTCTCCCAGGACTACGAGCAGTACTTC
-	-	TRBV12-3/TRBV12-4	TRBJ1-1	CASVRGGARMNTEAFF	TGTGCCAGCGTCCGCGGCGGGGCGCGGATGAACACTGAAGCTTTCTTT
few	-	TRBV20-1	TRBJ2-7	CSARDQWVGLDYEQYF	TGCAGTGCTAGAGATCAATGGGTGGGGCTCGACTACGAGCAGTACTTC
-	TRBD2	TRBV13	TRBJ2-1	CASRQTSGLYNEQFF	TGTGCCAGCAGGCAGACTAGCGGACTCTACAATGAGCAGTTCTTC
once	TRBD1	TRBV15	TRBJ1-5	CATSVTGTGLSNQPQHF	TGTGCCACCAGCGTCACCGGGACAGGCTTGAGCAATCAGCCCCAGCATTTT
-	-	TRBV7-6	TRBJ1-6	CASNPSWNSPLHF	TGTGCCAGCAACCCCTCGTGGAATTCACCCCTCCACTTT
-	-	TRBV7-3	TRBJ1-1	CASSFHSNTEAFF	TGTGCCAGCAGCTTTCACAGCAACACTGAAGCTTTCTTT